The clone carrying this TCR beta chain was observed many times. The antigen is undetermined. The ends were cut back, 9 bases at V and 4 bases at J, with 9 bases in the middle. This CDR3 region has 11 residues. Per germline, CDR1 MDHEN and CDR2 SYDVKM. The repertoire was sequenced with immunoSEQ multiplex PCR; TCRdb's copy has only in-frame clones and lacks some. This sample comprises over 35,000 clones, none seen once only. Peripheral blood was collected from the related graft donor on the marrow donation day. This entry is derived from a study of T cells after posttransplantation cyclophosphamide. Study-level findings and limits: Later post-transplant blood repertoires were often dominated by donor CD8+ memory clones.

The chain is built from TRBV28 and TRBJ1-2; D is ambiguous. This clonotype originated in a man over 45 in good health, CMV-negative, and a related stem cell transplant donor. The sequenced sample consisted of PBMCs. The CDR3 DNA reads TGTGCCAGTACTTCCCTCTATGGCTACACCTTC. Amino acids: CASTSLYGYTF.